Here is one TCR beta chain with its context. Its antigen is not identified. Clones were sequenced by immunoSEQ multiplex PCR, and TCRdb holds only the in-frame ones, with some missing. The sample yields 150,000 to 180,000 clones, less than 90% seen once. This sample stems from a study of T cell responses to AZD1222 COVID-19 vaccine. Overall study results and limits: Across the whole spike, CD4 TCRs peaked at regions 160-218 and 743-854. Samples come after the peak T cell response, not at day 14. Clonal diversity was possibly underestimated; the donors were predominantly white British and more often female.

The trim removed 6 bases at V and 4 bases at J, leaving 8 bases unmatched. CDR1 is SGHAT and CDR2 is FQNNGV in the germline V gene. CDR3 size: 15 residues. This specimen was peripheral blood, taken on day 0 of AZD1222 vaccination. The receptor comes from an adult in good health. This chain joins TRBV11-2 and TRBJ2-2; 7 positions match TRBD1. The CDR3 loop is CASRLGTVITGELFF. The CDR3 bases are TGTGCCAGCAGGCTCGGGACAGTTATCACCGGGGAGCTGTTTTTT.